Below are 22 T cell receptor beta chains sequenced from a single sample in a study of CD8+CD57+ T cells in acquired aplastic anemia. The use of genomic DNA as template underpinned the TCR beta VDJ and CDR3 profiling. TCRdb called the reads again in MiXCR, with one record for every CDR3 protein. The sample includes fewer than 250,000 distinct CDR3 sequences, roughly 56% of them seen just once. Sequencing input: sorted CD4+, CD8+, or CD8+CD57+ T cells (not recorded which) from PBMCs. The receptors come from a human donor in good health, serving as a control.

The chain uses TRBV10-3 and TRBJ1-5; D might be TRBD1 (6 bases). Germline V gene sequence: CDR1 ENHRY, CDR2 SYGVKD. V lost 3 bases, J lost 14 bases, and 23 bases lay in between. There are 15 residues in the CDR3. In nucleotides, the CDR3 is TGTGCCATCAGTGACCCGGGACTGGGGGCCAGCAATGAGCATTTT. Its protein is CAISDPGLGASNEHF.

To note about this clonotype: A read error may explain this, as a much larger clone is one base away. This rearrangement joins TRBV4-2 to TRBJ1-4; 7 bases match TRBD1. The CDR3 is made up of 13 amino acids. Germline CDR1 is LGHNA and CDR2 is YNFKEQ. The CDR3 DNA sequence: TGTGCCAGCAGCCGAGGGACAGATGAAAACCTGTTTTTT. Residues: CASSRGTDENLFF.

Many counts were recorded for this clonotype. The chain combines TRBV11-2 with TRBJ2-1, with D possibly being TRBD1 or TRBD2 (5 bases each). The CDR3 has 13 residues. Trimming stripped 5 bases from V and 6 bases from J, with 11 bases between. The germline V gene has CDR1 SGHAT and CDR2 FQNNGV. The CDR3 spells CASSPGTGNEQFF. The DNA for the CDR3 is TGTGCCAGCAGCCCCGGGACGGGCAATGAGCAGTTCTTC.

V is TRBV7-3 and J is TRBJ2-1, with 7 nucleotides matching TRBD2. V was pared by 6 bases and J by 4 bases, with 18 bases of the junction left unmatched. The V gene's germline CDR1 is SGHTA and CDR2 FQGTGA. This CDR3 contains 18 residues. The CDR3: CASSPVRKAGFDYNEQFF. The DNA of the CDR3 is TGTGCCAGCAGTCCTGTCAGGAAAGCGGGGTTCGATTACAATGAGCAGTTCTTC.

The table lists this clonotype with many counts. V usage is TRBV11-2 and J usage is TRBJ2-5, with a weak D call TRBD2 (5 bases). Germline V gives CDR1 SGHAT, CDR2 FQNNGV. V lost 1 base and J lost 5, with 14 bases in between. CDR3 length: 15 amino acids. This CDR3 is CASSLGPSPGETQYF. In nucleotides, the CDR3 is TGTGCCAGCAGCTTAGGCCCTTCCCCGGGGGAGACCCAGTACTTC.

This chain connects TRBV28 to TRBJ1-6; no clear D. Trimming left V 4 bases short and J 10 bases short, with 14 bases between. The germline gives CDR1 MDHEN, CDR2 SYDVKM. The length of the CDR3 is 14 residues. The CDR3 is CASSYVDESSPLHF. In DNA, the CDR3 is TGTGCCAGCAGTTATGTGGACGAGAGCTCACCCCTCCACTTT.

This chain connects TRBV7-9 to TRBJ2-1; D perhaps matches TRBD1 (5 bases). CDR1 SEHNR and CDR2 FQNEAQ come from the germline V gene (reference sequence). The germline V and J ends were trimmed by 4 bases and 8 bases, with 18 bases remaining between them. This CDR3 spans 15 amino acids. The CDR3 sequence: CASSYTNPRDDEQFF. Here the CDR3 DNA reads TGTGCCAGCAGCTACACAAATCCCAGGGATGATGAGCAGTTCTTC.

This clonotype was counted between two and nine times. The chain links TRBV19 to TRBJ2-1; either TRBD1 or TRBD2 may fit D (5 bases each). The germline gives CDR1 LNHDA, CDR2 SQIVND (reference sequence). This CDR3 has 13 amino acids. V shed 3 bases and J shed 8 bases, with 11 bases lying between them. The DNA of the CDR3 is TGTGCCAGTAGTATTCAGGGAGACTATGAGCAGTTCTTC. It codes for CASSIQGDYEQFF.

This clonotype was seen many times. The rearrangement links TRBV7-2 to TRBJ2-1; unclear D gene. Germline V gene data show CDR1 as SGHTA and CDR2 as FQGNSA. V was shortened by 3 bases and J by 0 bases, with 6 bases between the two germline ends. This CDR3 region has 14 residues. The CDR3 spells CASSFDVSYNEQFF. CDR3 bases: TGTGCCAGCAGCTTCGATGTCTCCTACAATGAGCAGTTCTTC.

The V gene is TRBV30, the J gene TRBJ1-2; D ambiguous. The V gene's germline CDR1 is GTSNPN and CDR2 SVGIG (reference sequence). Trimming cost V 0 bases and J 3 bases, with 17 bases left between them. The CDR3 spans 16 residues. This CDR3 is CAWSVQGPVWDYGYTF. The CDR3 DNA reads TGTGCCTGGAGTGTACAAGGGCCCGTCTGGGACTATGGCTACACCTTC.

This clonotype was found many times. V usage is TRBV5-1 and J usage is TRBJ1-1, with unresolved D. V was pared by 4 bases and J by 3 bases, with 10 bases between. The CDR3 consists of 13 residues. Germline CDR1 reads SGHRS; CDR2 reads YFSETQ. DNA of the CDR3: TGCGCCAGCAGCCTATACGATTACACTGAAGCTTTCTTT. As protein: CASSLYDYTEAFF.

As for this clonotype: At one of its ends the junction is not consistent with the germline gene, which may arise from a read error. The J gene is TRBJ1-5, the V gene TRBV9, with D unclear. The germline gives CDR1 SGDLS, CDR2 YYNGEE. There are 14 residues in the CDR3. The CDR3 bases are TGTGCCAGCAGCGTAGGTGGTGGCAATCATCCCCAGCATTTT. Its translation is CASSVGGGNHPQHF.

A remark on this clonotype: At one end the junction does not follow the germline gene, possibly because of a read error. V usage is TRBV29-1 and J usage is TRBJ2-7; 9 nucleotides line up with TRBD1. The CDR3 length is 12 residues. Germline CDR1 and CDR2: SQVTM and ANQGSEA. CDR3 bases: TGCAGCGCACAACACCCCGGGACAGGGTTTGGCTTC. This codes for CSAQHPGTGFGF.

At least ten counts were recorded for this clonotype. The chain employs TRBV3-2 and TRBJ1-1; the listed D gene, TRBD1, was not tested against the DNA. TRBV3-2 is tagged as a pseudogene. This CDR3 has 18 residues. The CDR3, as DNA: TGTGCCAGCAGCCAAGATCAGTCGGGACAGGGAGGGAGCACTGAAGCTTTCTTT. Its translation: CASSQDQSGQGGSTEAFF.

The chain joins TRBV7-9 to TRBJ2-1; TRBD1 aligns across 8 bases. V lost 4 bases and J lost 0; bases outside the gene matches: 8. Germline lookup yields CDR1 SEHNR and CDR2 FQNEAQ (reference sequence). The CDR3 loop spans 17 amino acids. In nucleotides, the CDR3 is TGTGCCAGCAGCTCTGCCCGGACAGGGAGCTCCTACAATGAGCAGTTCTTC. As protein: CASSSARTGSSYNEQFF.

In its sample, this clonotype was seen many times. This rearrangement joins TRBV4-1 to TRBJ2-7, with TRBD2 as a possible D gene (6 bases). V shed 1 base and J shed 2 bases, with 27 bases lying between them. CDR3 length: 20 amino acids. The germline V gene encodes CDR1 MGHRA and CDR2 YSYEKL. Written as DNA, the CDR3 is TGCGCCAGCAGCCAAGGACTTCGGAGGGAGCGCAGCCTAGGTACCTACGAGCAGTACTTC. Translation: CASSQGLRRERSLGTYEQYF.

This clonotype was seen ten or more times. This chain links TRBV12-3 or TRBV12-4 with TRBJ1-2; 9 nucleotides line up with TRBD1. CDR3 length equals 14 residues. After removal of 6 bases from V and 2 bases from J, the junction contained 4 bases not matched to a gene. CDR3 sequence reads: CASRGTGTNYGYTF. For the CDR3, the DNA is TGTGCCAGCAGGGGGACAGGGACAAACTATGGCTACACCTTC.

This clonotype was counted ten times or more. The chain joins TRBV4-1 to TRBJ2-2; TRBD1 agrees at 7 bases. V lost 4 bases and J lost 1; bases outside the gene matches: 6. The germline CDR1 and CDR2 sequences are MGHRA and YSYEKL. The CDR3 runs 16 residues. The CDR3 reads CASSLSGQRNTGELFF. The CDR3 DNA reads TGCGCCAGCAGCCTCTCGGGACAGAGGAACACCGGGGAGCTGTTTTTT.

The chain employs TRBV12-3 or TRBV12-4 and TRBJ2-7; D is unclear. The CDR3 is 14 residues long. The V end lost 6 bases, the J end lost 3 bases, and 15 bases lay between the germline ends. This CDR3 is CASRPAKAYYEQYV. In nucleotides, the CDR3 is TGTGCCAGCAGACCCGCGAAGGCATACTACGAGCAGTACGTC.

This clonotype was observed many times. The V call is TRBV12-3 or TRBV12-4, the J call TRBJ2-5, with 9 positions matching TRBD1. Germline trimming cut 6 bases from V and 2 bases from J; bases unmatched to any gene: 10. This CDR3 spans 16 amino acids. The CDR3 sequence is CASRSPGTGFQETQYF. The CDR3 region has the DNA TGTGCCAGCAGGTCCCCAGGGACAGGGTTTCAAGAGACCCAGTACTTC.

The gene calls are TRBV6-6 and TRBJ2-5; no definite D call. Germline V CDR1 and CDR2: MNHNY, SVGAGI (reference sequence). This CDR3 is 10 amino acids long. Trimming stripped 6 bases from V and 5 bases from J, with 4 bases between. The DNA of the CDR3 is TGTGCCAGCAGGCTTGAGACCCAGTACTTC. Its translation is CASRLETQYF.

This clonotype was counted at least ten times. At one end, the junction sequence differs from germline, possibly due to a read error. V gene TRBV6-5 combines with J gene TRBJ1-1; maybe TRBD1 (6 bases). This CDR3 comprises 16 residues. Germline V gene lookup returns CDR1 MNHEY and CDR2 SVGAGI. The CDR3 DNA sequence: TGTGCCAGCAGTTATGGCTTGACAGGCGTTAACACTGAAGCTCTCTTT. Its protein is CASSYGLTGVNTEALF.